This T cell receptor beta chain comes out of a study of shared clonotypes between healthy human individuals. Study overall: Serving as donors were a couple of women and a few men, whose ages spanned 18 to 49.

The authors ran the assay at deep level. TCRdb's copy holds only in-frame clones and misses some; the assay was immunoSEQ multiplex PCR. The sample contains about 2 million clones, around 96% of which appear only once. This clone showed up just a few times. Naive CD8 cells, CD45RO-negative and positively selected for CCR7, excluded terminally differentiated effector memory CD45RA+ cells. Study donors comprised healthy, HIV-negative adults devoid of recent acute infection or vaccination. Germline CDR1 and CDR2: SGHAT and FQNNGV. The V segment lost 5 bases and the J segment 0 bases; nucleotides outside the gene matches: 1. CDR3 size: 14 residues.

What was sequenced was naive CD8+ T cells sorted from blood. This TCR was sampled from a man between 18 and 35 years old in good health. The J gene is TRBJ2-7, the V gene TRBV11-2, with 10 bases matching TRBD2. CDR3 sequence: CASSRTSGSYEQYF. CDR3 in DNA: TGTGCCAGCAGCCGGACTAGCGGCTCCTACGAGCAGTACTTC.